These 4 T cell receptor beta chains were all obtained from the same sample, sequenced in a study of CD8+ T cells in alopecia areata. The treatment was: oral pan-JAK inhibitor, 5-10 mg twice daily. After isolation, RNA underwent reverse transcription to generate cDNA as the sequencing template. Generated by immunoSEQ multiplex PCR, the TCRdb table keeps only in-frame clones and is missing some. The data contain over 150,000 clones, about 55% of them singletons. The material sequenced was CD8+ T cells sorted from blood, taken at week 24, from a patient treated with tofacitinib. The source is a human donor with alopecia areata.

The chain couples TRBV5-1 to TRBJ1-1; TRBD1 matches 9 bases. V was pared by 5 bases and J by 6 bases, with 5 bases of the junction left unmatched. The CDR3 length is 13 residues. CDR1 is SGHRS, CDR2 YFSETQ, per germline. The CDR3 DNA reads as TGCGCCAGCAGGCCGGGACAGGGTGCTGAAGCTTTCTTT. Its translation: CASRPGQGAEAFF.

Only a few counts were recorded for this clone. The genes are TRBV7-6 and TRBJ1-4, with 8 bases fitting TRBD1. This CDR3 contains 14 residues. The trim removed 4 bases at V and 5 bases at J, leaving 3 bases unmatched. Germline CDR1 SGHVS, CDR2 FNYEAQ. CDR3 in DNA: TGTGCCAGCAGCTCGACAGGGGAAAATGAAAAACTGTTTTTT. This sequence encodes CASSSTGENEKLFF.

The chain combines TRBV7-8 with TRBJ2-5, with no clear D. This CDR3 is 11 amino acids long. Trimming stripped 5 bases from V and 5 bases from J, with 6 bases between. CDR1 is SGHVS, CDR2 FQNEAQ, per germline. CDR3 bases: TGTGCCAGCAGCCCCTCGGAGACCCAGTACTTC. This gives the protein CASSPSETQYF. The variable domain in full, completed from reference TRBV7-8 and TRBJ2-5, reads GAGVSQSPRYKVAKRGQDVALRCDPISGHVSLFWYQQALGQGPEFLTYFQNEAQLDKSGLPSDRFFAERPEGSVSTLKIQRTQQEDSAVYLCASSPSETQYFGPGTRLLVL.

Only a few counts were recorded for this clone. The gene calls are TRBV27 and TRBJ1-4; a possible D gene is TRBD1 (5 bases). This CDR3 region has 12 residues. Trimming shortened V by 3 bases and J by 10 bases, and 9 bases separated the two germline ends. Per the germline V gene, CDR1 is MNHEY and CDR2 is SMNVEV (reference sequence). CDR3 region: CASSFPGRKLFF. The CDR3 bases are TGTGCCAGCAGTTTCCCGGGACGAAAACTGTTTTTT.